This T cell receptor beta chain was profiled in a study of regulatory and conventional T cells in RAG deficiency. Broader study findings: Patient subsets had shorter CDR3s; Omenn Treg-Tconv overlap exceeded 75%.

There are 15 residues in the CDR3. J lost 6 bases, V lost 5 bases, and 8 bases had no gene match. Per the germline V gene, CDR1 is LNHDA and CDR2 is SQIVND (reference sequence). The method was immunoSEQ multiplex PCR; TCRdb's version includes in-frame clones alone and lacks a portion of them. The table records under 45,000 clones, 76% of them present only once. Genomic DNA came from blood conventional CD4+ T cells gated CD25-low CD127-high. For this clone: Its antigen remains unknown.

This sample also appeared in a second study, on regulatory T cells. As that study records: The primer mix had 52 TRBV and 13 TRBJ primers. Patient repertoires had restricted TRB V-J pairs and skewed V and J usage, most in Tregs.

The source material was CD4+ effector T cells sorted from blood. The TCR originated in a human donor in good health. This sequence joins TRBV19 and TRBJ2-1; 9 bases agree with TRBD1. The CDR3 sequence: CASSLLTGGVNEQFF. Written as DNA, the CDR3 is TGTGCCAGTAGTTTACTGACAGGGGGGGTCAATGAGCAGTTCTTC.